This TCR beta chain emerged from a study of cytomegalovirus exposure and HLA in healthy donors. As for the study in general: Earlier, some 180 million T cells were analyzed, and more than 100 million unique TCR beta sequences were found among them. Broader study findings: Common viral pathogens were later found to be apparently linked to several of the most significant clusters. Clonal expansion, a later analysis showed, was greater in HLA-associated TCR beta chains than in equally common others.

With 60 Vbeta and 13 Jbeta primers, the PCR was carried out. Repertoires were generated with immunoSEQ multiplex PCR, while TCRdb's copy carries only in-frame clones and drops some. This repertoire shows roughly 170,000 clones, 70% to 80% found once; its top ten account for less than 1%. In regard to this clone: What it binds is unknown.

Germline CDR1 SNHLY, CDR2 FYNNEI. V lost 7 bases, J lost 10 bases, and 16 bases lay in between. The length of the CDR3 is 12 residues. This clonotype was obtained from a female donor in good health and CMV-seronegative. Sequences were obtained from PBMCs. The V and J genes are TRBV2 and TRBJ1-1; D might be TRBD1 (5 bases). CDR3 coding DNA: TGTGCCAGCACAGGAGGGACGGGGGTAGCTTTCTTT. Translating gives CASTGGTGVAFF.